Shown below are 32 T cell receptor beta chains from a single sample sequenced in a study of blood T cell repertoires in COVID-19. Generated by immunoSEQ multiplex PCR, the TCRdb table keeps only in-frame clones and is missing some. The table includes 300,000 to 350,000 clones, around 89% detected once. The source material was PBMCs or T cells enriched from blood (not recorded which). All receptors come from a woman under 30 with acute COVID-19.

CDR3 loop: CASSKVTVEKLFF. CDR3 bases: TGTGCCAGTAGTAAAGTGACAGTTGAAAAACTGTTTTTT. The chain recombines TRBV19 with TRBJ1-4; the D gene is possibly TRBD1 (5 bases). CDR3 length: 13 amino acids. Germline V gives CDR1 LNHDA, CDR2 SQIVND (reference sequence). The V and J ends lost 4 bases and 7 bases respectively, with 10 bases between them.

CDR3 amino acids: CASSSPRLAGSYNEQFF. The CDR3, as DNA: TGTGCCAGCAGCTCCCCTCGACTAGCGGGGTCCTACAATGAGCAGTTCTTC. This chain links TRBV7-3 with TRBJ2-1; 11 nucleotides line up with TRBD2. The germline gives CDR1 SGHTA, CDR2 FQGTGA. The CDR3 runs 17 residues. V lost 4 bases and J lost 1; bases outside the gene matches: 6.

The chain uses TRBV4-1 and TRBJ2-1, with 10 bases matching TRBD2. Germline V gene lookup returns CDR1 MGHRA and CDR2 YSYEKL. With 1 base clipped from V and 1 base from J, the junction kept 7 bases outside the gene matches. This CDR3 contains 18 residues. CDR3 sequence (DNA): TGCGCCAGCAGCCAAGGGACCCGGACTAGCGGATCCTACAATGAGCAGTTCTTC. Residues: CASSQGTRTSGSYNEQFF.

This chain uses TRBV14 with TRBJ2-5; D uncertain. The V gene's germline CDR1 is SGHDN and CDR2 FVKESK. V was cut by 4 bases and J by 1 base, with 7 bases left in between. This CDR3 comprises 13 residues. The CDR3 DNA sequence: TGTGCCAGCAGCCGAAGCACCCAAGAGACCCAGTACTTC. Translating it yields CASSRSTQETQYF.

V usage is TRBV11-2 and J usage is TRBJ1-2; 9 positions match TRBD1. Germline V gives CDR1 SGHAT, CDR2 FQNNGV. With V trimmed by 4 bases and J by 4 bases, 4 bases remained unmatched. The length of the CDR3 is 14 residues. CDR3 in amino acids: CASSSPDRGYGYTF. DNA for the CDR3: TGTGCCAGCAGCTCCCCGGACAGGGGCTATGGCTACACCTTC.

The chain combines TRBV11-2 with TRBJ1-1; D is perhaps TRBD1 (5 bases). Germline V gene lookup returns CDR1 SGHAT and CDR2 FQNNGV. The germline V and J ends were trimmed by 1 base and 4 bases, with 10 bases remaining between them. The CDR3 totals 14 residues. The CDR3 DNA reads as TGTGCCAGCAGCTTAGCAGGGCTGCCCACTGAAGCTTTCTTT. Protein product: CASSLAGLPTEAFF.

This rearrangement joins TRBV12-5 to TRBJ2-7, with 8 bases lining up with TRBD1. The CDR3 extends over 15 amino acids. Looked up from germline, CDR1 is LGHNT and CDR2 is FRNRAP. The V and J ends lost 2 bases and 6 bases, in that order; junction bases with no gene match: 9. Written as DNA, the CDR3 is TGTGCTAGTGGTTTGATGTCAGGGGGCTTCGGCGAGCAGTACTTC. Amino acid sequence: CASGLMSGGFGEQYF.

This chain uses TRBV2 with TRBJ2-7, with D possibly matching TRBD1 (6 bases). This CDR3 is built from 14 residues. V was clipped by 7 bases and J by 3 bases, with 16 bases between them. Germline CDR1 and CDR2: SNHLY and FYNNEI. The CDR3 is CASIPPDSGYEQYF. DNA for the CDR3: TGTGCCAGCATCCCCCCGGACAGCGGCTACGAGCAGTACTTC.

The rearrangement links TRBV12-3 or TRBV12-4 to TRBJ1-2, with TRBD1 matching over 8 bases. Trimming removed 3 bases from V and 3 bases from J; junction bases left unmatched: 0. This CDR3 is built from 13 residues. CDR3 residues: CASSLDRDYGYTF. The CDR3, as DNA: TGTGCCAGCAGTTTGGACAGGGACTATGGCTACACCTTC.

Only one count was recorded for this clone. The chain has TRBV5-8 and TRBJ2-3; D may be TRBD2 (6 bases). Germline assignment: CDR1 SGHTS and CDR2 YDEGEE. The length of the CDR3 is 15 residues. V was pared by 5 bases and J by 2 bases, with 15 bases between. The CDR3 here is CASSSLATVTDTQYF. CDR3 bases: TGTGCCAGCAGTTCTCTAGCGACCGTCACAGATACGCAGTATTTT.

V is TRBV5-1 and J is TRBJ2-3, with 7 bases identical to TRBD2. The J segment lost 5 bases and the V segment lost 2 bases, leaving 11 bases of the junction unmatched. CDR1 SGHRS and CDR2 YFSETQ come from the germline V gene. The CDR3 length is 16 residues. The CDR3 coding sequence is TGCGCCAGCAGCTTTCCTGGCGGGAGTGGTGGAGATACGCAGTATTTT. Residues: CASSFPGGSGGDTQYF.

The chain carries TRBV18 and TRBJ2-1; 10 bases align to TRBD2. The CDR3 spans 18 residues. The V gene's germline CDR1 is KGHSH and CDR2 LQKENI. The V gene end was trimmed by 0 bases and the J gene end by 7 bases; junction bases not matched to a gene: 12. CDR3 region: CASSPPVLAGVFGNEQFF. The CDR3 nucleotides read TGTGCCAGCTCACCACCGGTGCTAGCGGGAGTTTTCGGGAATGAGCAGTTCTTC.

V usage is TRBV9 and J usage is TRBJ2-2; the D gene is possibly TRBD1 (5 bases). Per the germline V gene, CDR1 is SGDLS and CDR2 is YYNGEE. V lost 0 bases and J 6 bases, leaving 18 bases between the germline ends. This CDR3 spans 17 amino acids. The CDR3 spells CASSVALDKISPGELFF. The DNA of the CDR3 is TGTGCCAGCAGCGTAGCTCTGGACAAAATCTCACCCGGGGAGCTGTTTTTT.

The chain employs TRBV5-1 and TRBJ2-1, with 7 bases aligning to TRBD1. The ends lost 4 bases at V and 0 bases at J; junction bases unmatched: 4. The CDR3 consists of 15 residues. Germline V CDR1 and CDR2: SGHRS, YFSETQ. As DNA, the CDR3 is TGCGCCAGCAGCCTTGGGACAGACTCCTACAATGAGCAGTTCTTC. Protein: CASSLGTDSYNEQFF.

The rearrangement uses TRBV7-3 and TRBJ2-3, with D maybe TRBD2 (5 bases). Germline V gene lookup returns CDR1 SGHTA and CDR2 FQGTGA. V lost 2 bases and J 0 bases, leaving 12 bases between the germline ends. The CDR3 extends over 16 amino acids. DNA of the CDR3: TGTGCCAGCAGCTTAGGCTCTAGCTCTAGCACAGATACGCAGTATTTT. Its translation: CASSLGSSSSTDTQYF.

This sequence joins TRBV5-1 and TRBJ1-5, with D perhaps TRBD1 (6 bases). Germline V gives CDR1 SGHRS, CDR2 YFSETQ. Trimming took off 3 bases at V and 4 bases at J, with 11 bases between the two ends. There are 14 residues in the CDR3. The CDR3 DNA is TGCGCCAGCAGCTCAGGACAGATTAATCAGCCCCAGCATTTT. This codes for CASSSGQINQPQHF.

This chain links TRBV27 with TRBJ1-5, with D perhaps matching TRBD1 (6 bases). Germline CDR1 MNHEY, CDR2 SMNVEV (reference sequence). The V gene lost 6 bases and the J gene lost 1 base, with 10 bases spanning the gap. The CDR3 contains 14 residues. CDR3: CASRGGASNQPQHF. The DNA of the CDR3 is TGTGCCAGCAGGGGGGGGGCAAGCAATCAGCCCCAGCATTTT.

J is TRBJ1-4 and V is TRBV14; D may be TRBD1 (6 bases). Deletions cut 4 bases from V and 0 bases from J, with 12 bases between. The CDR3 covers 16 residues. Germline V gene lookup returns CDR1 SGHDN and CDR2 FVKESK. The CDR3 coding sequence is TGTGCCAGCAGCCTAAGGGGGGGAGCAACTAATGAAAAACTGTTTTTT. Residues: CASSLRGGATNEKLFF.

The V call is TRBV9, the J call TRBJ2-5; 12 bases are shared with TRBD2. CDR1 and CDR2 from the germline V gene are SGDLS and YYNGEE. The CDR3 totals 16 residues. Trimming at V came to 4 bases and at J to 4 bases, leaving 8 bases not matched to a gene. The CDR3 nucleotides are TGTGCCAGCAGCTTCAGACTAGCGGGAGAGGGAGAGACCCAGTACTTC. This codes for CASSFRLAGEGETQYF.

The chain couples TRBV12-5 to TRBJ2-3; 9 bases match TRBD2. Germline lookup yields CDR1 LGHNT and CDR2 FRNRAP. V shed 4 bases, J shed 5 bases, and the junction held 7 bases outside the gene matches. The CDR3 has 15 amino acids. CDR3 nucleotides: TGTGCTAGTGGTTCCCACCGCGGGAGGGAAGATACGCAGTATTTT. Amino acid sequence: CASGSHRGREDTQYF.

J is TRBJ2-7 and V is TRBV7-2, with D possibly being TRBD2 (7 bases). The V gene's germline CDR1 is SGHTA and CDR2 FQGNSA. This CDR3 comprises 14 residues. V lost 2 bases to trimming and J lost 7 bases, with 15 bases between them. In nucleotides, the CDR3 is TGTGCCAGCAGCTTATTATCGAGGGGGGGAGAGCAGTACTTC. It specifies CASSLLSRGGEQYF.

V gene TRBV27 combines with J gene TRBJ2-6, with 9 bases identical to TRBD1. The CDR3 covers 17 residues. Germline values: CDR1 MNHEY, CDR2 SMNVEV (reference sequence). The V and J ends lost 3 bases and 2 bases, in that order; junction bases with no gene match: 5. The CDR3 coding sequence is TGTGCCAGCAGTTTCGCACAGGGGGCCCCTGGGGCCAACGTCCTGACTTTC. Its translation: CASSFAQGAPGANVLTF.

This chain joins TRBV30 and TRBJ1-5, with 8 bases fitting TRBD1. The germline V gene encodes CDR1 GTSNPN and CDR2 SVGIG (reference sequence). V lost 7 bases, J lost 6 bases, and 8 bases stayed unmatched. This CDR3 region has 13 residues. The CDR3 is CALMPTGGQPQHF. The CDR3 DNA is TGTGCCTTAATGCCCACAGGGGGTCAGCCCCAGCATTTT.

The chain carries TRBV14 and TRBJ1-1; possible D gene TRBD1, 5 bases. Germline CDR1 SGHDN, CDR2 FVKESK. Trimming removed 0 bases from V and 2 bases from J, with 7 bases in between. The CDR3 totals 14 residues. The CDR3 is CASSQDWGNTEAFF. The CDR3 DNA reads TGTGCCAGCAGCCAAGATTGGGGCAACACTGAAGCTTTCTTT.

This sequence joins TRBV14 and TRBJ1-2; D ambiguous. The V gene's germline CDR1 is SGHDN and CDR2 FVKESK. CDR3 length equals 14 residues. Trimming removed 4 bases from V and 3 bases from J, with 12 bases in between. The CDR3 is CASSPRETHYGYTF. In DNA, the CDR3 is TGTGCCAGCAGCCCCCGGGAGACTCACTATGGCTACACCTTC.

The V call is TRBV9, the J call TRBJ1-2; possible D gene TRBD1, 5 bases. Germline CDR1 reads SGDLS; CDR2 reads YYNGEE. The V and J ends lost 4 bases and 1 base respectively, with 14 bases between them. This CDR3 region has 15 residues. CDR3 region: CASSSEGRGNYGYTF. CDR3 DNA: TGTGCCAGCAGCTCTGAGGGGAGGGGTAACTATGGCTACACCTTC.

The V call is TRBV5-1, the J call TRBJ2-2, with 7 bases that match TRBD2. The germline V gene encodes CDR1 SGHRS and CDR2 YFSETQ. The CDR3 has 18 residues. Unmatched junction bases numbered 15, after V lost 2 bases and J lost 5 bases. The CDR3 DNA sequence: TGCGCCAGCAGCTTTGAAGGCGGGAGTGGGGAATGGACCGGGGAGCTGTTTTTT. As protein: CASSFEGGSGEWTGELFF.

This clone was recorded only once. The chain joins TRBV28 to TRBJ2-1; 8 bases agree with TRBD2. V trimming: 1 base; J trimming: 4 bases; junction bases outside the gene matches: 12. This CDR3 spans 18 amino acids. Germline V CDR1 and CDR2: MDHEN, SYDVKM. For the CDR3, the DNA is TGTGCCAGCAGTTTATCCGGACTAGCCTCGTCAGGATACAATGAGCAGTTCTTC. Residues: CASSLSGLASSGYNEQFF.

V is TRBV27 and J is TRBJ1-1; D is perhaps TRBD1 (6 bases). Germline lookup yields CDR1 MNHEY and CDR2 SMNVEV (reference sequence). Trimming took 3 bases from V and 5 from J, leaving 10 bases between them. CDR3 length: 13 amino acids. This CDR3 reads CASSLGQWTEAFF. DNA of the CDR3: TGTGCCAGCAGTTTGGGACAATGGACTGAAGCTTTCTTT.

The chain recombines TRBV19 with TRBJ2-3, with 9 bases identical to TRBD2. Trimming at V came to 0 bases and at J to 1 base, leaving 11 bases not matched to a gene. Per germline, CDR1 LNHDA and CDR2 SQIVND (reference sequence). This CDR3 is 19 amino acids long. CDR3 coding DNA: TGTGCCAGTAGTATAGAATTTTGGGGCTGGACTAGCGGCACAGATACGCAGTATTTT. Its protein is CASSIEFWGWTSGTDTQYF.

The chain couples TRBV2 to TRBJ2-3; a possible D gene is TRBD1 (6 bases). This CDR3 region has 13 residues. Germline CDR1 reads SNHLY; CDR2 reads FYNNEI. Between the trimmed V and J ends, which lost 1 base and 6 bases, there was a span of 8 bases. This CDR3 reads CASSEGGLDTQYF. The CDR3 DNA reads as TGTGCCAGCAGTGAAGGGGGGCTGGATACGCAGTATTTT.

This rearrangement joins TRBV9 to TRBJ2-7; 7 nucleotides line up with TRBD1. The CDR3 contains 16 residues. After removal of 2 bases from V and 0 bases from J, the junction contained 8 bases not matched to a gene. Germline-derived CDR1 and CDR2 are SGDLS and YYNGEE. The CDR3 is CASSVPRDSASYEQYF. CDR3 in DNA: TGTGCCAGCAGCGTGCCGAGGGACAGTGCCTCCTACGAGCAGTACTTC. Drawing the rest from reference TRBV9 and TRBJ2-7, the complete variable domain is DSGVTQTPKHLITATGQRVTLRCSPRSGDLSVYWYQQSLDQGLQFLIQYYNGEERAKGNILERFSAQQFPDLHSELNLSSLELGDSALYFCASSVPRDSASYEQYFGPGTRLTVT.